This T cell receptor (beta chain) was retrieved from a study of blood T cell repertoires in COVID-19. Clones were read by immunoSEQ multiplex PCR, and TCRdb kept only the in-frame ones, dropping some. Of about 230,000 clones in the sample, roughly 82% were seen once. This CDR3 is built from 15 residues. Germline V lookup: CDR1 MNHEY, CDR2 SVGAGI. Trimming took off 0 bases at V and 6 bases at J, with 15 bases between the two ends. The sequence was collected from a man aged 35-49 years who had recovered from COVID-19. The chain couples TRBV6-5 to TRBJ2-7, with unresolved D. The sample comprised peripheral blood. CDR3 coding DNA: TGTGCCAGCAGTTACTCGGTCGTGGCATCCCTCGAGCAGTACTTC. Protein product: CASSYSVVASLEQYF.